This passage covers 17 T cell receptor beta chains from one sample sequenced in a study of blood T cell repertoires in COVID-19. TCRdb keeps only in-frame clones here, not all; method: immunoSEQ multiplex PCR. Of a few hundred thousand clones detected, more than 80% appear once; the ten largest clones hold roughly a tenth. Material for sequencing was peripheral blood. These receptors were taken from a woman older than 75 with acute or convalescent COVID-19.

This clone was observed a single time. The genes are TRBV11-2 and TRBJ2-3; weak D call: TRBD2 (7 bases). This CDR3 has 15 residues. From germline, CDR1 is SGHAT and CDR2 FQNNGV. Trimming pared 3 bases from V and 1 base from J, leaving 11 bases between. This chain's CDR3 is CASSFRGGGTDTQYF. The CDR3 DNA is TGTGCCAGCAGCTTCAGAGGGGGGGGCACAGATACGCAGTATTTT.

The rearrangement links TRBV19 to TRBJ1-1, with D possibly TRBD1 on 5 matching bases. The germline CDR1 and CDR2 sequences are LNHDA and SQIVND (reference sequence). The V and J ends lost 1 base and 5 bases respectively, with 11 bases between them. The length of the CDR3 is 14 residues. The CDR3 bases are TGTGCCAGTAGTATAGTTCCCAGGGATACTGAAGCTTTCTTT. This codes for CASSIVPRDTEAFF.

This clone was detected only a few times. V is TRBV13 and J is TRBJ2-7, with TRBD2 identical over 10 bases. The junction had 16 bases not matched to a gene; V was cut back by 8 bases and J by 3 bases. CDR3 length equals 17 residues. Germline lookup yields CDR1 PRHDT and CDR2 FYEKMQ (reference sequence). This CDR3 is CASAPRVGTSANYEQYF. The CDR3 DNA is TGTGCCAGCGCTCCTAGGGTTGGGACTAGCGCTAACTACGAGCAGTACTTC.

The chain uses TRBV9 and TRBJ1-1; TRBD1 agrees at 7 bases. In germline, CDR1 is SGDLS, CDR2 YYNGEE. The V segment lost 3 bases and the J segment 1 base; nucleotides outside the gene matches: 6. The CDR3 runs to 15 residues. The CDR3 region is CASSDIQGQNTEAFF. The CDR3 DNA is TGTGCCAGCAGCGATATACAGGGGCAGAACACTGAAGCTTTCTTT.

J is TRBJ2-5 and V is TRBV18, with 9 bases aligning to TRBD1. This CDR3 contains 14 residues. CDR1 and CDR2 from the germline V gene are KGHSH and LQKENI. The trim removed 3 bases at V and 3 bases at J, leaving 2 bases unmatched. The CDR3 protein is CASSPRTGEETQYF. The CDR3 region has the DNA TGTGCCAGCTCACCCCGGACAGGGGAAGAGACCCAGTACTTC.

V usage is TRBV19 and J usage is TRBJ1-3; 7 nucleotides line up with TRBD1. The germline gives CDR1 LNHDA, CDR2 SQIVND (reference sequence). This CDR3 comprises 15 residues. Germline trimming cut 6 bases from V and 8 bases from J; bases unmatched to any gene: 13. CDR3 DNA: TGTGCCAGTAGCCGTCGAGTAGGGCAGGGGGACACCATATATTTT. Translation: CASSRRVGQGDTIYF.

The CDR3 loop reads CASRLQGTNEKLFF. For the CDR3, the DNA is TGTGCCAGCAGACTACAGGGGACTAATGAAAAACTGTTTTTT. This chain uses TRBV28 with TRBJ1-4, with 7 bases that match TRBD1. The CDR3 totals 14 residues. With V trimmed by 6 bases and J by 2 bases, 3 bases remained unmatched. Germline CDR1 MDHEN, CDR2 SYDVKM.

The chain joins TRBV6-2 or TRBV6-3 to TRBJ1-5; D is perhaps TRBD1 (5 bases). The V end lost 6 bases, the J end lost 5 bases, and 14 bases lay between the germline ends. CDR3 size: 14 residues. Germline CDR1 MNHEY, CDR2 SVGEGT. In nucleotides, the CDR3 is TGTGCCAGCAGCAGAGGGACTCGGGATCAGCCCCAGCATTTT. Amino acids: CASSRGTRDQPQHF.

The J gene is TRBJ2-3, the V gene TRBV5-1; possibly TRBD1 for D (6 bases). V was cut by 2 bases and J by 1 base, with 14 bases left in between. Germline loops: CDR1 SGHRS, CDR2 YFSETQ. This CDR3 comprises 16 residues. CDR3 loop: CASSLTRGSGTDTQYF. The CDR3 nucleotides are TGCGCCAGCAGCTTAACCAGGGGTAGCGGCACAGATACGCAGTATTTT.

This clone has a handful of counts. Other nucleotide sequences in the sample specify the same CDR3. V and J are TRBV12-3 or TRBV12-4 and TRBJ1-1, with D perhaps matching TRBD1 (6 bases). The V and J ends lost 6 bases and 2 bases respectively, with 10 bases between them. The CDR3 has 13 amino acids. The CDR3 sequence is CASSPTGNTEAFF. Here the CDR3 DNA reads TGTGCCAGCAGCCCGACAGGAAACACTGAAGCTTTCTTT.

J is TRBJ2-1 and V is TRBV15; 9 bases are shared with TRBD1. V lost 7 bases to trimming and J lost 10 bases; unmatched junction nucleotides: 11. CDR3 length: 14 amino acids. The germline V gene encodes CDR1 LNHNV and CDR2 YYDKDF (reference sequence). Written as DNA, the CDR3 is TGTGCCACCACCCGGACAGGGGATCGCGGCGAGCAGTTCTTC. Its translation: CATTRTGDRGEQFF.

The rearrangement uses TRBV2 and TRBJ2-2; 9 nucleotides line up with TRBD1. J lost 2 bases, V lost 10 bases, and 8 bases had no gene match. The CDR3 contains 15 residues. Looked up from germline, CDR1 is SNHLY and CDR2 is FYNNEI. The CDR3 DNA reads TGTGCCACCAAAAGGACAGGGGTAAACACCGGGGAGCTGTTTTTT. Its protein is CATKRTGVNTGELFF.

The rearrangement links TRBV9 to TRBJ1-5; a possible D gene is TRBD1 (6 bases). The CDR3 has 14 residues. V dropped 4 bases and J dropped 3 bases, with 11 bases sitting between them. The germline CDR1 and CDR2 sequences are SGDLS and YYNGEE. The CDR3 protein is CASSFGTYNQPQHF. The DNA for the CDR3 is TGTGCCAGCAGCTTCGGGACATACAATCAGCCCCAGCATTTT. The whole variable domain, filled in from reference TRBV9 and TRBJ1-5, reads DSGVTQTPKHLITATGQRVTLRCSPRSGDLSVYWYQQSLDQGLQFLIQYYNGEERAKGNILERFSAQQFPDLHSELNLSSLELGDSALYFCASSFGTYNQPQHFGDGTRLSIL.

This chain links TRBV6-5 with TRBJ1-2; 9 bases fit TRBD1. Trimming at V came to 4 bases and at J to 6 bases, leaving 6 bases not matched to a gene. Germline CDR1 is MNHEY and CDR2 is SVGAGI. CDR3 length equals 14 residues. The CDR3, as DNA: TGTGCCAGCAGTTTCCGAACAGGGGGCGATGGCTACACCTTC. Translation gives CASSFRTGGDGYTF.

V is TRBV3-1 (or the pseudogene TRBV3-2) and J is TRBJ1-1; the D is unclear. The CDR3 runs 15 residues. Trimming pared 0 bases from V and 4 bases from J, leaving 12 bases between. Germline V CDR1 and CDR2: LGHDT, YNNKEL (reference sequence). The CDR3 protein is CASSQDRGRGTEAFF. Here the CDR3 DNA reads TGTGCCAGCAGCCAAGATAGAGGGAGAGGCACTGAAGCTTTCTTT.

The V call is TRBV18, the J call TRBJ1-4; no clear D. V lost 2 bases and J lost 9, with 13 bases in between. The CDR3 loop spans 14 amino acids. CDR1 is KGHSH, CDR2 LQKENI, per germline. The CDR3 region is CASSPGGSSQKLFF. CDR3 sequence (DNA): TGTGCCAGCTCACCAGGAGGTAGTTCCCAAAAACTGTTTTTT.

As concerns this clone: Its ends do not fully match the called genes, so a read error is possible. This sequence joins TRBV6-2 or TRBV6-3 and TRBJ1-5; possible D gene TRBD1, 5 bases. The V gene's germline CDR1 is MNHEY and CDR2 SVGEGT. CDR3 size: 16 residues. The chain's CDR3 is CASSHSGTHSGQPQHF. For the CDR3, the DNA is TGTGCCAGCAGTCACTCCGGGACTCACTCGGGTCAGCCCCAGCATTTT.